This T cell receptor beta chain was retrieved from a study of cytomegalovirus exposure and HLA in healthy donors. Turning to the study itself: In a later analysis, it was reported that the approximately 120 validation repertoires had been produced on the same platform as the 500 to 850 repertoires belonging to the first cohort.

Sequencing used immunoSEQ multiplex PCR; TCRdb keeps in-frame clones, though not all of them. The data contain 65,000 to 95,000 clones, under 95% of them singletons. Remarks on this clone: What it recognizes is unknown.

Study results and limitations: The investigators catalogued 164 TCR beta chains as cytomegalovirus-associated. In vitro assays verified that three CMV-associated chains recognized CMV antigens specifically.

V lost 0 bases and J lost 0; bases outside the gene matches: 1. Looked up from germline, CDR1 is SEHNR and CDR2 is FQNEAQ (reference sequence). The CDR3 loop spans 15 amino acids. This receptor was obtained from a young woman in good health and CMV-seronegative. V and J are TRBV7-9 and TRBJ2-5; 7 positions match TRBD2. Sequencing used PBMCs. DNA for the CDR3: TGTGCCAGCAGCTTAGCGGGAGGGTACCAAGAGACCCAGTACTTC. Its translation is CASSLAGGYQETQYF. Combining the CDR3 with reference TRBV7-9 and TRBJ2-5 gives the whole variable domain DTGVSQNPRHKITKRGQNVTFRCDPISEHNRLYWYRQTLGQGPEFLTYFQNEAQLEKSRLLSDRFSAERPKGSFSTLEIQRTEQGDSAMYLCASSLAGGYQETQYFGPGTRLLVL.